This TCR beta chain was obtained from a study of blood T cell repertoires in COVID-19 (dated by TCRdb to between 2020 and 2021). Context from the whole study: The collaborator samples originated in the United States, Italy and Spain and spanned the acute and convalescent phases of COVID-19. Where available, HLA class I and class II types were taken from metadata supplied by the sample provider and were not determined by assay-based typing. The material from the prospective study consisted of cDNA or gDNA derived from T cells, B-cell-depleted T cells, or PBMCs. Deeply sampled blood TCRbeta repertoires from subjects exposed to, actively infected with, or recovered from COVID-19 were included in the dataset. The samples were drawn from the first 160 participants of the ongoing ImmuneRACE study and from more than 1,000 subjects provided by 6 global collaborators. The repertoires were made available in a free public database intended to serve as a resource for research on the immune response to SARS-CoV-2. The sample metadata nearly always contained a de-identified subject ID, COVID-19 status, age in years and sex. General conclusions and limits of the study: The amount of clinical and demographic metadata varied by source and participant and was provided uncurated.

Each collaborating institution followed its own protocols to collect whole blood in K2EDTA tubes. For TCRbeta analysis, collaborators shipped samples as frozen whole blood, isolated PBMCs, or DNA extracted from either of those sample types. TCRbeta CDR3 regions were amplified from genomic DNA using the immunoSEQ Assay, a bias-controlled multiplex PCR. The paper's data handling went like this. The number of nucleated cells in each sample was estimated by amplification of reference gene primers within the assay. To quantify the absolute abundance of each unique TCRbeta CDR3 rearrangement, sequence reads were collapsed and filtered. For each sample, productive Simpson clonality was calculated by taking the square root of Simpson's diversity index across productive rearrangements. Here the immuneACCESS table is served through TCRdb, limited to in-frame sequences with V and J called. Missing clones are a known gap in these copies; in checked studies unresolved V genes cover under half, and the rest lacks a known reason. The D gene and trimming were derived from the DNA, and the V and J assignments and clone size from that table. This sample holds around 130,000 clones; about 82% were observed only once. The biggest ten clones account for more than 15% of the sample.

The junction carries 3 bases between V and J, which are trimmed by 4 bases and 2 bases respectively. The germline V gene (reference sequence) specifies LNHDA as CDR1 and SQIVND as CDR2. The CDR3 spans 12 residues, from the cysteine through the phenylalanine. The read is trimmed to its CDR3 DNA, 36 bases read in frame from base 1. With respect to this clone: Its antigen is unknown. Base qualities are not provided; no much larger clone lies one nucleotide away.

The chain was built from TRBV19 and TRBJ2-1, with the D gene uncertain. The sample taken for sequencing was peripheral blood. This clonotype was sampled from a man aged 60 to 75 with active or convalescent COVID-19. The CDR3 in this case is CASSTPYNEQFF. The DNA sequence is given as TGTGCCAGTAGTACTCCCTACAATGAGCAGTTCTTC.